This TCR beta chain was captured by sequencing in a study of cytomegalovirus exposure and HLA in healthy donors. The primer mix had 60 Vbeta and 13 Jbeta primers. The table came from immunoSEQ multiplex PCR; TCRdb's copy has only in-frame clones and leaves some out. Across about 130,000 clones, the top ten clones capture less than 3% of the sample. In germline, CDR1 is SGHRS, CDR2 YFSETQ. The CDR3 contains 16 residues. Deletions cut 7 bases from V and 7 bases from J, with 24 bases between. The sequence was collected from a man aged 25-45 years in good health and CMV-seronegative. J is TRBJ1-3 and V is TRBV5-1; a possible D gene is TRBD1 (6 bases). The sequenced sample was PBMCs. The CDR3 loop is CASAASGTNWRNTIYF. CDR3 nucleotide sequence: TGCGCCAGCGCTGCCTCCGGGACAAATTGGAGGAACACCATATATTTT.